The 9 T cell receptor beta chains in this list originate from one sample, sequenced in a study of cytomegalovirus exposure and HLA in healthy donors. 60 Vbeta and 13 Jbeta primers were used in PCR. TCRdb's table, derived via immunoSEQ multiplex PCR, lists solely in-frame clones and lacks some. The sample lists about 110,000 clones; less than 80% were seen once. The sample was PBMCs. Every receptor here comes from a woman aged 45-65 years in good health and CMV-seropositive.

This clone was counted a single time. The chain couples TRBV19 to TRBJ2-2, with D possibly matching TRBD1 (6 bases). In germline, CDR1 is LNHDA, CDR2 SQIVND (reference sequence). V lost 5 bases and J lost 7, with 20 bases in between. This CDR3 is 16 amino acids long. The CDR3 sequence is CASSSRPPTGVGELFF. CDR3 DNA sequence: TGTGCCAGTAGTTCCCGACCCCCGACAGGAGTCGGGGAGCTGTTTTTT.

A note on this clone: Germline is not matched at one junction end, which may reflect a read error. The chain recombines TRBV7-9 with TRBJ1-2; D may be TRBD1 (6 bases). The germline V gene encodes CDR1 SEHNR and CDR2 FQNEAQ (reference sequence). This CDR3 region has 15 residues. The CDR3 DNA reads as TGTTCCAGCAGCCCCTCGTTTGGGGGCCGCTATGGCTACACCTTC. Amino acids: CSSSPSFGGRYGYTF.

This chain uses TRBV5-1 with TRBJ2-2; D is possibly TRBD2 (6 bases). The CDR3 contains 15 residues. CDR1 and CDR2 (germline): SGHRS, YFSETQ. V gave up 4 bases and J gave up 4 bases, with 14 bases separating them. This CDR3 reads CASSRRGKGTGELFF. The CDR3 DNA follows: TGCGCCAGCAGCCGGAGGGGAAAAGGCACCGGGGAGCTGTTTTTT.

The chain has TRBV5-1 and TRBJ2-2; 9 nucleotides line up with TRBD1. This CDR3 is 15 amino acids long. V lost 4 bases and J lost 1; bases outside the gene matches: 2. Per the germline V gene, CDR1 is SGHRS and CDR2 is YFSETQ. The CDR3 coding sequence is TGCGCCAGCAGCCCGGGACAGGGGAACACCGGGGAGCTGTTTTTT. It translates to CASSPGQGNTGELFF.

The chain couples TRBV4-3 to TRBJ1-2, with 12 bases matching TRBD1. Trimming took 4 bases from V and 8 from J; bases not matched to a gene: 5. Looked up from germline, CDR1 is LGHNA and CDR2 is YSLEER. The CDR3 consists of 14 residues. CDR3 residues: CASSLGQGAQGYTF. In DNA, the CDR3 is TGCGCCAGCAGCCTGGGACAGGGGGCGCAGGGCTACACCTTC.

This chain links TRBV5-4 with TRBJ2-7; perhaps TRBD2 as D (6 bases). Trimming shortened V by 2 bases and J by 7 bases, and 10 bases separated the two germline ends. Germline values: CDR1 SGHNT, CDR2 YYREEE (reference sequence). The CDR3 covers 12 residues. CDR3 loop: CASSFGTLEQYF. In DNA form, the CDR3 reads TGTGCCAGCAGCTTCGGGACTCTAGAGCAGTACTTC. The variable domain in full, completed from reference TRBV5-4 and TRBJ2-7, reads ETGVTQSPTHLIKTRGQQVTLRCSSQSGHNTVSWYQQALGQGPQFIFQYYREEENGRGNFPPRFSGLQFPNYSSELNVNALELDDSALYLCASSFGTLEQYFGPGTRLTVT.

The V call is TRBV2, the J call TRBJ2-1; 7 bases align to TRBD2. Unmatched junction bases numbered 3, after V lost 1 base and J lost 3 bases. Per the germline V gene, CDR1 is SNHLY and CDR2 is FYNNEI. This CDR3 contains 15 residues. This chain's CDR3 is CASSEGGGSYNEQFF. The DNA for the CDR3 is TGTGCCAGCAGTGAAGGGGGGGGGAGCTACAATGAGCAGTTCTTC.

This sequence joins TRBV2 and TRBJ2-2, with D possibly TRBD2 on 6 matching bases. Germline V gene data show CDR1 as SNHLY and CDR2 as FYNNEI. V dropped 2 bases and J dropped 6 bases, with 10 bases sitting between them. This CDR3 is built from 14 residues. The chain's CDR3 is CASSEKGGAGELFF. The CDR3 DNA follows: TGTGCCAGCAGTGAAAAGGGAGGCGCCGGGGAGCTGTTTTTT.

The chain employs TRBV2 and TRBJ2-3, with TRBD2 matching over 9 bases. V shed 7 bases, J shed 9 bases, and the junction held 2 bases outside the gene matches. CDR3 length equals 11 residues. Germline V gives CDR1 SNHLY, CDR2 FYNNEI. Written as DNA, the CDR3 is TGTGCCAGCACCCTAGCGGGGACGCAGTATTTT. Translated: CASTLAGTQYF.